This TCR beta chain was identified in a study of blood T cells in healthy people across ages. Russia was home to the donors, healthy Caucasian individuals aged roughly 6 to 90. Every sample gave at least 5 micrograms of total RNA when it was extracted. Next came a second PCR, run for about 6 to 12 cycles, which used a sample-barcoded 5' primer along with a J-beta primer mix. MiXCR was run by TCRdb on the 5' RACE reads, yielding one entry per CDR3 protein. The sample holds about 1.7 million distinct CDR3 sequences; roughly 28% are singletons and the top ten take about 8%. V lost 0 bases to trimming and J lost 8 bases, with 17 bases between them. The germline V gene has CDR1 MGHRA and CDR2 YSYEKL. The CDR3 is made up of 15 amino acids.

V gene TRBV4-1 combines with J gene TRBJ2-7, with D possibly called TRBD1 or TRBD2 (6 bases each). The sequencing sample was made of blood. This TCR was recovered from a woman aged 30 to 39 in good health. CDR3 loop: CASSQEGPGAGKQYF. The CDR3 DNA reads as TGCGCCAGCAGCCAAGAAGGTCCGGGGGCGGGCAAGCAGTACTTC.